This T cell receptor (beta chain) was sequenced for a study of blood T cell repertoires in COVID-19. Study-level information: The United States, Italy and Spain were the sources of the acute and convalescent COVID-19 samples. Sources were T cells, B-cell-depleted T cells, or PBMCs; the material itself was cDNA or gDNA.

Original data processing: Amplification with reference gene primers provided the estimates of nucleated cell counts. Method: immunoSEQ multiplex PCR; TCRdb's copy keeps in-frame clones and lacks some. The V and J calls and clone size were taken over from that table, and D and trimming were inferred from the DNA. The sample yields under 60,000 clones, 87% seen once. V was trimmed by 3 bases and J by 0 bases, leaving 23 bases between them. The CDR3 runs 19 residues. CDR1 and CDR2 (germline): MNHNS, SASEGT. The origin of this receptor is a human donor with acute or convalescent COVID-19. The donor label of this sample is uncertain. The sequenced sample consisted of peripheral blood. The V call is TRBV6-1, the J call TRBJ1-1, with TRBD1 as a possible D gene (5 bases). DNA for the CDR3: TGTGCCAGCAGTGATGCGGGGGGAGACAGAATAATCTTGAACACTGAAGCTTTCTTT. Translated: CASSDAGGDRIILNTEAFF.